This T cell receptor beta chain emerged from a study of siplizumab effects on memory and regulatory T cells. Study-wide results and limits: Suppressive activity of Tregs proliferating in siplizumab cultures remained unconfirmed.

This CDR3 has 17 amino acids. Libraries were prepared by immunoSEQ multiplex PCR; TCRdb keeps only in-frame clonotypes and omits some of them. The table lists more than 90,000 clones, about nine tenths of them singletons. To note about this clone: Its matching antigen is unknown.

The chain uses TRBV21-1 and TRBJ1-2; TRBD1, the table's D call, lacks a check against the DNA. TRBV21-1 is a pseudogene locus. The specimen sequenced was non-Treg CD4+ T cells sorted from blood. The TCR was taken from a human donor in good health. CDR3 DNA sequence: TGTGCCAGCAGCAAAGCTCGGACAGGGAGAAATGACTATGGCTACACCTTC. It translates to CASSKARTGRNDYGYTF.